This T cell receptor (beta chain) emerged from a study of metastatic and nonmetastatic thyroid tumors. About the study: Across blood and tumor or nodule tissue, repertoires from malignant and benign thyroid patients were compared with one another. General study results and limits: A significant increase in TCR beta diversity was reportedly seen in malignant thyroid tumors relative to benign nodules, in blood and tumor.

In its sample, this clone was seen many times. No antigen is known for it. There were no patients who had received any treatment before thyroid surgery. Per germline, CDR1 SGHAT and CDR2 FQNNGV. This CDR3 is 16 amino acids long. V was clipped by 0 bases and J by 4 bases; unmatched bases: 3. TCRdb re-clonotyped the PCR reads through MiXCR. The sample holds 23,000 or so clones, 13% seen once. Sequencing was carried out using blood. This clonotype originated in a female donor with papillary thyroid cancer or a benign thyroid nodule (not recorded which). Some clones in this sample may be carry-over from other donors' samples. V gene TRBV11-2 combines with J gene TRBJ2-1, with 10 nucleotides matching TRBD2. The CDR3 nucleotides are TGTGCCAGCAGCTTAGATAGGACTAGCGGTTACAATGAGCAGTTCTTC. It specifies CASSLDRTSGYNEQFF. Filled out from reference TRBV11-2 and TRBJ2-1, the complete variable domain reads EAGVAQSPRYKIIEKRQSVAFWCNPISGHATLYWYQQILGQGPKLLIQFQNNGVVDDSQLPKDRFSAERLKGVDSTLKIQPAKLEDSAVYLCASSLDRTSGYNEQFFGPGTRLTVL.